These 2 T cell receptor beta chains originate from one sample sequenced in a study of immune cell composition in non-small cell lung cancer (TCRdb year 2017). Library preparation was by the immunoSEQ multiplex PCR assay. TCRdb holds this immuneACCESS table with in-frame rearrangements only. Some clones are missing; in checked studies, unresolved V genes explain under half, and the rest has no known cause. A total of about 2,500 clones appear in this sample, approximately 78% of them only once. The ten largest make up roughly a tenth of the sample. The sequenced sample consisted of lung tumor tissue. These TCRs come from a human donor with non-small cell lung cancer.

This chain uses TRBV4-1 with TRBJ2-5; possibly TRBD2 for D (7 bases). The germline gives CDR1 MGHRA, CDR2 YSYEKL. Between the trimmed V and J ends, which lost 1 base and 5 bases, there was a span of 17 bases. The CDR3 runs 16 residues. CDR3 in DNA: TGCGCCAGCAGCCAAGGAGGGGGACTAAACGTGGAGACCCAGTACTTC. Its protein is CASSQGGGLNVETQYF.

The CDR3 nucleotides are TGTGCCTGGGGGGACAGTAGCAATCAGCCCCAGCATTTT. This translates into CAWGDSSNQPQHF. The gene calls are TRBV30 and TRBJ1-5, with 7 bases that match TRBD1. Germline values: CDR1 GTSNPN, CDR2 SVGIG (reference sequence). The CDR3 runs to 13 residues. Trimming at V came to 5 bases and at J to 0 bases, leaving 1 base not matched to a gene.